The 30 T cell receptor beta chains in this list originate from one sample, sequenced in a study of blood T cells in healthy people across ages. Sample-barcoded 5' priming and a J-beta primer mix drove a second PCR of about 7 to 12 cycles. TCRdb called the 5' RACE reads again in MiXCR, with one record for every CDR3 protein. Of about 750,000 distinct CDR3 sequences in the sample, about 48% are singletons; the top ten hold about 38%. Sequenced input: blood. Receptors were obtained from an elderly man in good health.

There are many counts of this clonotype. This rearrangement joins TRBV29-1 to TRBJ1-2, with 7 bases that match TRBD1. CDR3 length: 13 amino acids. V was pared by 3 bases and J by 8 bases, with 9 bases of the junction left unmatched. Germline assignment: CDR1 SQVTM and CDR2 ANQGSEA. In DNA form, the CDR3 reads TGCAGCGTTGACCGGGACAGAGCCGTCGGCTACACCTTC. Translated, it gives CSVDRDRAVGYTF.

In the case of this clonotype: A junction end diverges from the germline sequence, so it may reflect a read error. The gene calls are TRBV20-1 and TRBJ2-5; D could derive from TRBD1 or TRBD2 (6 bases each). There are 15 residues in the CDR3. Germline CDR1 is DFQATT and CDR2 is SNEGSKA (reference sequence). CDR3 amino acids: CSAGGGTLYQETRYF. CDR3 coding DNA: TGCAGTGCCGGGGGCGGAACTCTGTACCAAGAGACCCGGTACTTC.

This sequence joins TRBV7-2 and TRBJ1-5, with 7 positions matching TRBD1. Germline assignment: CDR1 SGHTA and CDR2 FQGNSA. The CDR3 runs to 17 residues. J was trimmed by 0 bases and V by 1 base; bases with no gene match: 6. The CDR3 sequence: CASSLVGGLYSNQPQHF. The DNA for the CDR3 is TGTGCCAGCAGCTTAGTAGGGGGCCTCTATAGCAATCAGCCCCAGCATTTT. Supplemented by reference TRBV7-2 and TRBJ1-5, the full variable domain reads GAGVSQSPSNKVTEKGKDVELRCDPISGHTALYWYRQSLGQGLEFLIYFQGNSAPDKSGLPSDRFSAERTGGSVSTLTIQRTQQEDSAVYLCASSLVGGLYSNQPQHFGDGTRLSIL.

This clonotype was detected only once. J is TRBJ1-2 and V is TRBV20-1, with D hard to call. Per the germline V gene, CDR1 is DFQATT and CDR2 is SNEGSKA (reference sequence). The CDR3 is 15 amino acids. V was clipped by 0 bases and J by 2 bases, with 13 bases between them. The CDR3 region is CSARDLLRLNYGYTF. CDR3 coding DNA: TGCAGTGCTAGAGATCTTTTAAGGCTCAACTATGGCTACACCTTC.

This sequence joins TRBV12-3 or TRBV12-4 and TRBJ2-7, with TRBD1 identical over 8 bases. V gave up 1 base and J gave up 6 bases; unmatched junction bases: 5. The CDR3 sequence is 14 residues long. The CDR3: CASSLGTGIGEQYF. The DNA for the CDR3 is TGTGCCAGCAGTTTAGGGACAGGGATAGGCGAGCAGTACTTC.

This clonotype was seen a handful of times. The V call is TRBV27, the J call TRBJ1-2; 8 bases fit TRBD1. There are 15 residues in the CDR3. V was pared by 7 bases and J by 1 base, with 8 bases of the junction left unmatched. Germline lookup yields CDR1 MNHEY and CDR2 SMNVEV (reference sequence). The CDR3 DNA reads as TGTGCCAGCACCCCCGGGACAGGTGGTAACTATGGCTACACCTTC. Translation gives CASTPGTGGNYGYTF.

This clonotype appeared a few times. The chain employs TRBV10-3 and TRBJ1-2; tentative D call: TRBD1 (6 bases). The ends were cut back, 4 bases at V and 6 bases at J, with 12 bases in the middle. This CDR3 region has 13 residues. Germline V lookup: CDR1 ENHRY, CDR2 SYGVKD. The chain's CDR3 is CAISGTELNGYTF. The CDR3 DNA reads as TGTGCCATCAGTGGGACAGAACTGAATGGCTACACCTTC.

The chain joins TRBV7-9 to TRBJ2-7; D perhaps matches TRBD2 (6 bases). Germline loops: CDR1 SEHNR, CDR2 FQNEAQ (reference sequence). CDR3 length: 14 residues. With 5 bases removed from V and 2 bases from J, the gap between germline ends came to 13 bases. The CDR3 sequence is CASSPRDLTYEQYF. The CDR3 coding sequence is TGTGCCAGCAGCCCGAGGGACTTGACCTACGAGCAGTACTTC.

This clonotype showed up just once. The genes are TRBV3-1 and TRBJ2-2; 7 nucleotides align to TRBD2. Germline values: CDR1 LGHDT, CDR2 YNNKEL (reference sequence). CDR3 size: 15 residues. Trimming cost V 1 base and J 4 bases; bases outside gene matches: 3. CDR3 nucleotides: TGTGCCAGCAGCCAAGCGGGAGGTATCACCGGGGAGCTGTTTTTT. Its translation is CASSQAGGITGELFF.

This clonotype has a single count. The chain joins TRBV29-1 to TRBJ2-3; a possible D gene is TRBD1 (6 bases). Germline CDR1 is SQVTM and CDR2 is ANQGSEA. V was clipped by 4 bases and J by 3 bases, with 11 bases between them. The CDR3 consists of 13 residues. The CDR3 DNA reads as TGCAGCGTTGTAGCCAGGGGTACAGATACGCAGTATTTT. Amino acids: CSVVARGTDTQYF.

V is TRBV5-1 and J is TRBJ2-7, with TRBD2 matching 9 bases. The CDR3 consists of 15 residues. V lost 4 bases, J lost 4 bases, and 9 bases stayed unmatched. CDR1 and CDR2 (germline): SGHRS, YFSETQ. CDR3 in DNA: TGCGCCAGCAGCATGACTAGCGGAGCTGCTTACGAGCAGTACTTC. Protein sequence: CASSMTSGAAYEQYF.

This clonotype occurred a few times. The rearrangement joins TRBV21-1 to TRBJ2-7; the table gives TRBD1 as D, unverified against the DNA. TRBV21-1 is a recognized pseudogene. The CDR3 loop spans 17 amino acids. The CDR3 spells CASSTSLTGGFIYEQYF. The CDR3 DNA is TGTGCCAGCAGCACCTCCCTGACAGGGGGCTTCATCTACGAGCAGTACTTC.

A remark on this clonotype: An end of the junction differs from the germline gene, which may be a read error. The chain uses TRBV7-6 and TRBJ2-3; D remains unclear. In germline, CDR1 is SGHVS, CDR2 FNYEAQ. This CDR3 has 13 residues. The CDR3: CASSVASPNTQYF. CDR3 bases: TGTGCCAGCAGCGTAGCCAGCCCGAACACGCAGTATTTT.

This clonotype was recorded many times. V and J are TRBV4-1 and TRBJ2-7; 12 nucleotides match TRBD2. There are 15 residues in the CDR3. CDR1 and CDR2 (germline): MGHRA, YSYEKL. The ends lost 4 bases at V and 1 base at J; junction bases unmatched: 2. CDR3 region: CASSRGTSGSYEQYF. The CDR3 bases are TGCGCCAGCAGCCGAGGGACTAGCGGGTCCTACGAGCAGTACTTC.

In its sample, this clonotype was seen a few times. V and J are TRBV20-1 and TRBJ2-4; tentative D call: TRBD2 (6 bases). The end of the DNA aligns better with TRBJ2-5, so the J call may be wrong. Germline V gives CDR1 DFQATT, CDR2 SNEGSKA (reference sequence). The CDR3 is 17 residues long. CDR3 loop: CSAIEAGSKIWGETQYF. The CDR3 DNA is TGCAGTGCTATCGAGGCGGGGTCCAAAATTTGGGGGGAGACCCAGTACTTC.

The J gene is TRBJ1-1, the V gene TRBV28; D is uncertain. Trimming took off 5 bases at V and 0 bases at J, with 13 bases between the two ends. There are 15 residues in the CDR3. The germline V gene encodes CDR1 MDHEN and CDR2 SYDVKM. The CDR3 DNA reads TGTGCCAGCAGTCCACTCGGGCAGATGAACACTGAAGCTTTCTTT. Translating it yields CASSPLGQMNTEAFF.

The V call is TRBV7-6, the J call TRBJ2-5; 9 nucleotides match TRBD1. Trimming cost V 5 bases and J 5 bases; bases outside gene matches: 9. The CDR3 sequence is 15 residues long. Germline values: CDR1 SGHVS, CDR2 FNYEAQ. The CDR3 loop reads CASSPGTGSGETQYF. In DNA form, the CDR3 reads TGTGCCAGCAGCCCGGGGACAGGGTCGGGCGAGACCCAGTACTTC.

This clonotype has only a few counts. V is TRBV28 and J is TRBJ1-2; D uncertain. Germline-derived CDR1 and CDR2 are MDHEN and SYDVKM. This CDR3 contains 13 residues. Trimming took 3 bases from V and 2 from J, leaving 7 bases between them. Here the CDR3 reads CASSFEQNYGYTF. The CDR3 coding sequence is TGTGCCAGCAGTTTCGAACAGAACTATGGCTACACCTTC.

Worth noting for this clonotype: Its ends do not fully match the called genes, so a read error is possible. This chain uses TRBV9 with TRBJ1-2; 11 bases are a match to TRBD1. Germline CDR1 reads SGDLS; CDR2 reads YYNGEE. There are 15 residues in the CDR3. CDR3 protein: CAGSAPGTGGYGYTF. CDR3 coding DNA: TGTGCCGGCAGCGCCCCCGGGACAGGGGGTTATGGCTACACCTTC.

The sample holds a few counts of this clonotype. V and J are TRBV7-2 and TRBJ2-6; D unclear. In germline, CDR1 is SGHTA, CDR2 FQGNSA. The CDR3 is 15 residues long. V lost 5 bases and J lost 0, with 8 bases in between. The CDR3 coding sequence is TGTGCCAGCAGCCGAACTTCCTCTGGGGCCAACGTCCTGACTTTC. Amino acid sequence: CASSRTSSGANVLTF.

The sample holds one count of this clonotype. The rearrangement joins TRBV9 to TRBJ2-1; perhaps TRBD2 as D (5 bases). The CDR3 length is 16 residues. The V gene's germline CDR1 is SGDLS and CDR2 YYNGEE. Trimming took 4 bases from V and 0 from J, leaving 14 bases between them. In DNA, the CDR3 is TGTGCCAGCAGCTTATCTCGGGATAGCTCCTACAATGAGCAGTTCTTC. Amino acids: CASSLSRDSSYNEQFF.

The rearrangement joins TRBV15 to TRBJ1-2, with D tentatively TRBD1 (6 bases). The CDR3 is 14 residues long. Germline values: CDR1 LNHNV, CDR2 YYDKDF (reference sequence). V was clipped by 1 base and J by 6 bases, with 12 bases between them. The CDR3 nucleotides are TGTGCCACCAGCAGAGGTGGGACACCCGATGGCTACACCTTC. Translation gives CATSRGGTPDGYTF.

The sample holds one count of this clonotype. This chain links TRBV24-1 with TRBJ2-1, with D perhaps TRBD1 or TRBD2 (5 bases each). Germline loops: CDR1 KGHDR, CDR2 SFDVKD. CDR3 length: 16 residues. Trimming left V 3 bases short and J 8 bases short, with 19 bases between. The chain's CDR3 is CATSDVGTKLGDEQFF. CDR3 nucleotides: TGTGCCACCAGTGATGTAGGGACGAAACTGGGGGATGAGCAGTTCTTC.

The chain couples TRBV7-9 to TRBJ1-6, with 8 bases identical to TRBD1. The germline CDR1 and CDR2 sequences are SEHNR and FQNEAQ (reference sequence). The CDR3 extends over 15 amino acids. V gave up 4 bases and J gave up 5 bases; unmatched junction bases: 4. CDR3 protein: CASSYRTGNNSPLHF. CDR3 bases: TGTGCCAGCAGCTACCGGACAGGGAATAATTCACCCCTCCACTTT.

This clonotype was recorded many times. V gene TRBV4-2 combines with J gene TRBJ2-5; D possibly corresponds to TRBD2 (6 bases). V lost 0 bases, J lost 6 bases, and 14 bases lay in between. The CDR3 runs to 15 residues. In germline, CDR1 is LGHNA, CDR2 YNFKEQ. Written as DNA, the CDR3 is TGTGCCAGCAGCCAAGATGGCACTAGCACTCAGACCCAGTACTTC. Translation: CASSQDGTSTQTQYF.

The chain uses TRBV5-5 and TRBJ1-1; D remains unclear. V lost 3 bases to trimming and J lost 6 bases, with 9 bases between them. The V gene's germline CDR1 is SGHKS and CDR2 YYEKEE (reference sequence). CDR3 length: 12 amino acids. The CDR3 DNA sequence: TGTGCCAGCAGCTCCCGCGGGGCTGAAGCTTTCTTT. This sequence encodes CASSSRGAEAFF.

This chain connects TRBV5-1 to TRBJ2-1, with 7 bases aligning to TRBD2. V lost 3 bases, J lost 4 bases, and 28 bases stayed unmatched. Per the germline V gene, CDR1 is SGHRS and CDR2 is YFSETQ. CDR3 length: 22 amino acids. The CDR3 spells CASSYLPKSSTGVGGVYNEQFF. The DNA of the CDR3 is TGCGCCAGCAGCTACCTACCAAAGTCATCCACCGGAGTGGGAGGGGTATACAATGAGCAGTTCTTC.

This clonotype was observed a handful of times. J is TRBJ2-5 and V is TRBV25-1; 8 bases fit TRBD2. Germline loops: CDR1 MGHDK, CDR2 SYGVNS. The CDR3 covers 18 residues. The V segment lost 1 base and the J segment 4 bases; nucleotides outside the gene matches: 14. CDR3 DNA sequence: TGTGCCAGCAGTGAATTGAGCTGGTTACGGGAGGGGGGAGAGACCCAGTACTTC. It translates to CASSELSWLREGGETQYF.

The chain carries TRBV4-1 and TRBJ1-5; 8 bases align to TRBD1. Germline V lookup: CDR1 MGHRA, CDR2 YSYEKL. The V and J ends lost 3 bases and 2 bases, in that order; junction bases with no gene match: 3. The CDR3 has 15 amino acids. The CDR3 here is CASSQQQGGNQPQHF. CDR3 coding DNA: TGCGCCAGCAGCCAGCAACAGGGGGGCAATCAGCCCCAGCATTTT.

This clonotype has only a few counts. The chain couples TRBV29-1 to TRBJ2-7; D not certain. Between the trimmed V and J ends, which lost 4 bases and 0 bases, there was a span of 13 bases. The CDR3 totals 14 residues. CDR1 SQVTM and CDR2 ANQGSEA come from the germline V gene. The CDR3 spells CSVVWPLSSYEQYF. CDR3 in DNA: TGCAGCGTTGTATGGCCCCTGAGCTCCTACGAGCAGTACTTC.